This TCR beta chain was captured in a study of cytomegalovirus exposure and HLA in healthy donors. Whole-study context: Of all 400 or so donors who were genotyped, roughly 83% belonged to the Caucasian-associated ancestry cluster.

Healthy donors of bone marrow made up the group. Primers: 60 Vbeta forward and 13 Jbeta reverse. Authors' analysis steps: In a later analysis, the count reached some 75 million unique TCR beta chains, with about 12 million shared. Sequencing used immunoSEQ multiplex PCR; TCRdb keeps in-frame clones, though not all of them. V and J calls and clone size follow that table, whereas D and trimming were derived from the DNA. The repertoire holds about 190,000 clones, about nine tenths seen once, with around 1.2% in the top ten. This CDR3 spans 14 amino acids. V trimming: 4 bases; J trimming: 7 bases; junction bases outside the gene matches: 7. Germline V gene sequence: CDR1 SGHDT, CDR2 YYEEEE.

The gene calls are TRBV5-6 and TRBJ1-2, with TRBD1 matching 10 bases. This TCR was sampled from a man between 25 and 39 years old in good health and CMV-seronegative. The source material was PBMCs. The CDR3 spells CASSKGTGDSGYTF. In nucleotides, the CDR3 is TGTGCCAGCAGCAAAGGGACAGGGGACTCTGGCTACACCTTC.